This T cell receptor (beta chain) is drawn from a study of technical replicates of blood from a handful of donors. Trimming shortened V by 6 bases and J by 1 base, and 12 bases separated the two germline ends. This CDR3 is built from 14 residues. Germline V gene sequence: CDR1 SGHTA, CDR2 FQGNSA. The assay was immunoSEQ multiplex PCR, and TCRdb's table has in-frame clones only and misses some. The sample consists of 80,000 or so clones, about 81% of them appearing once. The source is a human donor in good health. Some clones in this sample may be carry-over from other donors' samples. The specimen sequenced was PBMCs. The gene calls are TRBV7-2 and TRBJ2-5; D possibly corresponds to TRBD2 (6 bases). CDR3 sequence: CASSGGMTQETQYF. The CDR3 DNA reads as TGTGCCAGCAGTGGCGGGATGACCCAAGAGACCCAGTACTTC. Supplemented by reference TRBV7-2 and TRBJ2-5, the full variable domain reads GAGVSQSPSNKVTEKGKDVELRCDPISGHTALYWYRQSLGQGLEFLIYFQGNSAPDKSGLPSDRFSAERTGGSVSTLTIQRTQQEDSAVYLCASSGGMTQETQYFGPGTRLLVL.